This TCR beta chain was profiled in a study of cytomegalovirus exposure and HLA in healthy donors (TCRdb year 2017). For the wider study: An earlier analysis of fewer than 750 of the donors reported over 250 Gb of sequence data and about 120 million unique TCR beta sequences obtained from some 170 million T cells. Roughly 300 gigabases of sequencing data and approximately 85 million unique TCR sequences were included in an early release covering 550 to 800 HLA-typed donors. Of the 350 to 400 genotyped donors, 81% fell in the genetic ancestry cluster associated with self-reported Caucasian donors. The study was designed to test whether signatures of past pathogen exposure could be identified by cataloging public T cell receptors. The study used immunosequencing to profile the T cell repertoires of approximately 650 subjects and linked those repertoires to cytomegalovirus serostatus. A separate validation cohort of 100 to 150 different subjects was used in addition to the 666-subject first cohort. The study combined high-throughput TCR immunosequencing, statistical association of individual TCRs with disease status, and machine learning to predict cytomegalovirus infection status. In a later analysis, previously published TCR beta repertoires from about 670 donors were re-analyzed and high-resolution HLA genotyping was added so that TCR occurrence patterns could be studied. Rather than drawing on any new phenotypic data, the later analysis identified candidate immune exposures from TCR beta sequences and the way those sequences occurred across donors. In an earlier analysis of roughly 540 of the donors, high-throughput TCR beta sequencing was used to judge whether each TCR beta V gene segment behaved as functional or pseudogenic. Donor age, sex, ethnicity and CMV serostatus were compiled together with the repertoire data. A later genetic analysis took genome-wide SNP genotypes for about three fifths of the 666 donors and used that subset as a discovery cohort. All discovery cohort repertoires had been generated using a single sequencing platform. HLA typing included class I and class II loci at four-digit resolution. The number of donors typed differed by locus, with 629-630 for A, B, C, DRB1 and DQB1, roughly 520 for DQA1, 600 to 610 for DPA1, and around 430 for DPB1. Roughly five DR-DQ haplotypes were treated as single units for association and clustering because of strong linkage in the cohort. Among about 360 genotyped donors of the cohort, an average of about 240,000 unique TCR beta nucleotide sequences were sequenced per donor, roughly 20% of them non-productive.

Study-level results and caveats: According to a later analysis, most CMV-associated TCR beta chains appeared to be HLA-restricted, and the HLA associations seemed to be driven largely by CMV exposure. A later analysis found that TCR association rates varied across HLA loci, with DRB1 alleles showing the most associated TCRs and HLA-C alleles the fewest. The classifier was reported to diagnose cytomegalovirus status with high specificity and sensitivity in both the original cohort and the validation cohort. Immune exposure information for the cohort was limited to CMV serostatus. A later genetic analysis reported fewer N-insertions in productive TCRs among donors in an Asian-associated ancestry cluster than the roughly 720-donor mean. In the study, 150 to 200 TCR beta chains were listed as associated with cytomegalovirus. Some IMGT-functional V segments, including TRBV6-2 and TRBV6-3, could not be distinguished by the 87-base-pair reads and were therefore excluded. While some public TCRs were present in many individuals, most TCR sequences turned up only very rarely across donors. Strong co-occurrence of HLA alleles, especially DR and DQ, made assigning TCR associations to individual alleles difficult. The sequencing pipeline was judged likely to have produced a cluster of highly shared sequence variants as a technical artifact. A further reported finding was that TCR beta sequences accurately predicted the HLA-A and HLA-B alleles for most subjects in the first cohort. Linkage disequilibrium might explain the correlated functional status among segregating V segments, but an unknown experimental factor could not be excluded. In a later analysis, HLA-associated TCR beta chains were found to be more clonally expanded and to have lower generation probabilities than equally common non-associated chains. Sequencing depth was assumed to be roughly uniform across donors in the presence/absence analyses, though that assumption may not hold. A later analysis associated 16,951 TCR beta sequences with specific HLA alleles at a false discovery rate of 0.05. A later genetic analysis associated a missense DCLRE1C variant with V-gene and J-gene trimming of TCR beta chains, and an independent cohort replicated the association. Broadly in line with IMGT annotations, most TCR beta V segments showed up in productive rearrangements about 90% or about 30% of the time in an earlier analysis of roughly 590 of the donors. The cohort was sequenced for TCR beta chains only, and without alpha or paired-chain data the features that could be detected were limited. A few of the identified cytomegalovirus-associated TCR beta chains were confirmed in vitro to be specific for cytomegalovirus antigens. According to the authors, the approach could potentially be generalized to other disease states and immunological phenotypes. HLA typing was unavailable for some donors at each locus, so association tests used only the typed subset. Because counts were too low, seventeen rarely observed V segments, including chromosome 9 orphons, were left out of the earlier analysis of 587 of the donors. A later analysis reported that several top co-occurrence clusters appeared linked to parvovirus B19, influenza, CMV and Epstein-Barr virus.

The cohort comprised 666 healthy bone marrow donors. At the time of sampling, all cohort members were nominally healthy, though unrecorded immune exposures were likely present. The donor was CMV seronegative and belonged to the group of around 350 seronegative cohort members. Each donor provided a peripheral blood sample, and peripheral blood mononuclear cells were used for TCR beta sequencing. Genomic DNA extraction from the blood cell samples was performed with the Qiagen DNeasy Blood Extraction Kit. V has 5 bases trimmed and J has 7 bases trimmed; junction bases matching no gene number 10. CDR1 and CDR2, looked up from the germline V gene, are SGHTA and FQGTGA. Spanning cysteine to phenylalanine, the CDR3 consists of 15 amino acids. Only the CDR3 part of the read is kept: 45 bases, read in frame from the first base. In regard to this clone: What antigen it recognizes has not been identified. Qualities for individual bases were not recorded, and no much larger clone is one base off.

The receptor library was made with the immunoSEQ multiplex PCR assay. For the multiplex PCR, a mixture combining 60 forward primers for TCR Vbeta segments and 13 reverse primers for TCR Jbeta segments was used. Amplification of the CDR3 region of rearranged TCR beta genes was performed with a multiplex PCR assay on genomic DNA. The amplified TCR beta libraries were sequenced on the Illumina HiSeq System as 87-base-pair reads. On the authors' methods: A later analysis counted some 74 million unique TCR beta chains across the 640 or so repertoires, and roughly 9.9 million of these chains were shared by at least two donors. A nearest-neighbor algorithm error-corrected the raw reads and collapsed the reads into unique sequences, merging closely related sequences to remove PCR and sequencing errors. V, D and J gene segments were assigned by aligning CDR3 sequences to IMGT reference sequences. For a sequence to be retained, a match of at least six nucleotides was required to both a V gene segment and a J gene segment. A rearrangement counted as productive if the CDR3 had no stop codons and remained in frame with V and J, and every other rearrangement counted as non-productive. CDR3 was defined according to IMGT convention as the region running from the second conserved V-encoded cysteine to the conserved J-encoded phenylalanine. Sequences without an unambiguous match to a single V gene segment were excluded from the earlier analysis of a few hundred of the donors. An earlier analysis of 587 of the donors called V segments functional above 56.7% productive rearrangements and segregating when the between-donor standard deviation exceeded 5%. A statistical classification framework was developed to diagnose cytomegalovirus status using the catalog of TCR beta chain sequences. A later analysis assigned V and J genes by comparing TCR nucleotide sequences with IMGT/GENE-DB human TR gene sequences. In a later analysis, CDR3 sequences and most-parsimonious VDJ recombination scenarios were assigned using the TCRdist pipeline. In a later analysis, each TCR beta chain was defined by its CDR3 amino acid sequence together with its V-gene family, and reads lacking a unique V-gene family were excluded. A later analysis removed 500 to 600 highly shared, low-generation-probability nucleotide sequences to deal with suspected cross-contamination and a sequencing artifact. In a later analysis, a clonal expansion index was calculated for each public chain from normalized within-repertoire ranks of inferred template counts. In a later analysis, generation probabilities were computed with a VDJ recombination model fitted to out-of-frame rearrangements, and the resulting probabilities were checked against IGoR. Hypergeometric tests were used in a later analysis to score TCR-TCR, TCR-HLA and TCR-CMV co-occurrence, with a repertoire-size bias correction applied to the TCR pairs. A later analysis estimated false discovery rates by permuting HLA or CMV assignments 20 times. In a later analysis, co-occurring TCRs were grouped with DBSCAN, and TCRdist sequence similarity was added when clustering was performed within HLA-allele-positive subsets. For co-occurrence clustering, repertoires with fewer than 30,000 or more than 120,000 public chains were excluded, along with 4 to 6 repertoires with anomalous nucleotide sharing. The immuneACCESS repertoire file appears here via TCRdb, limited to in-frame rearrangements. These files lack a portion of the clones; in checked studies, under half of the deficit traces to unresolved V genes, and the cause of the others is not known. V, J and clone size are taken as reported in that table, and D and trimming were inferred from the DNA itself. The sample contains fewer than 150,000 clones, 70% to 85% of them found a single time. The ten largest clones take up around 2.5% of the sample.

The chain is made from TRBV7-3 and TRBJ2-1; TRBD2 matches 8 bases in the middle. The receptor was derived from a male donor in good health and CMV-seronegative. Sequencing was done on a sample of PBMCs. The DNA sequence is as follows: TGTGCCAGCAGCCCCGACGGGGGGGTGACGAATGAGCAGTTCTTC. It is translated as CASSPDGGVTNEQFF.